Below are 24 T cell receptor beta chains sequenced from a single sample in a study of blood T cells in healthy people across ages (dated by TCRdb to the mid-2010s). Preparation of the library involved 5' RACE. TCRdb lists the instrument as Illumina HiSeq 2500. A second PCR of 7 to 11 cycles was performed with a sample-barcoded 5' primer and a J-beta primer mix. The public reads were run again by TCRdb, first through fastp at Q25 and then through MiXCR, and only productive beta chains were kept. For every CDR3 protein sequence, its rows merge into one entry that carries the most common genes and DNA. Counted in this sample were hundreds of thousands of distinct CDR3 sequences; more than 25% of them appeared once. The ten biggest clones cover 17% of the sample. Sample: blood. Receptors originate from a woman aged 80 or older in good health.

There are many counts of this clonotype. This chain joins TRBV20-1 and TRBJ2-5; 9 positions agree with TRBD2. Trimming cost V 2 bases and J 3 bases; bases outside gene matches: 13. This CDR3 has 17 residues. The germline CDR1 and CDR2 sequences are DFQATT and SNEGSKA (reference sequence). The CDR3 coding sequence is TGCAGTGCTAGAATGATCAGGCGCGGGGGGGTAAAAGAGACCCAGTACTTC. It translates to CSARMIRRGGVKETQYF.

This clonotype was picked up a small number of times. The rearrangement links TRBV6-2 or TRBV6-3 to TRBJ1-4; 8 nucleotides align to TRBD1. This CDR3 region has 14 residues. Germline loops: CDR1 MNHEY, CDR2 SVGEGT. With V trimmed by 7 bases and J by 6 bases, 7 bases remained unmatched. DNA for the CDR3: TGTGCCAGCAATTCCTGGACAGGGTATGAAAAACTGTTTTTT. Translating gives CASNSWTGYEKLFF.

The chain couples TRBV7-2 to TRBJ1-1, with D perhaps matching TRBD1 (6 bases). Germline values: CDR1 SGHTA, CDR2 FQGNSA. The CDR3 length is 17 residues. V was pared by 1 base and J by 5 bases, with 20 bases between. Written as DNA, the CDR3 is TGTGCCAGCAGCTTAGTGGCAAGAACAGGGCAGGGGACTGAAGCTTTCTTT. Translation: CASSLVARTGQGTEAFF.

This clonotype was recorded at least ten times. This CDR3 reads CASSLFEKLFF. CDR3 DNA sequence: TGTGCCAGCAGCTTGTTTGAAAAACTGTTTTTT. V gene TRBV11-2 combines with J gene TRBJ1-4; unclear D gene. This CDR3 contains 11 residues. Germline CDR1 and CDR2: SGHAT and FQNNGV. V lost 3 bases and J lost 7, with 3 bases in between. The variable domain in full, with the rest retrieved from reference TRBV11-2 and TRBJ1-4, is EAGVAQSPRYKIIEKRQSVAFWCNPISGHATLYWYQQILGQGPKLLIQFQNNGVVDDSQLPKDRFSAERLKGVDSTLKIQPAKLEDSAVYLCASSLFEKLFFGSGTQLSVL.

The sample holds many counts of this clonotype. The V and J genes are TRBV20-1 and TRBJ1-1; D perhaps matches TRBD1 (6 bases). This CDR3 comprises 12 residues. V gave up 4 bases and J gave up 2 bases, with 8 bases separating them. Germline CDR1 DFQATT, CDR2 SNEGSKA (reference sequence). CDR3 coding DNA: TGCAGTGCTATACAGGGAAACACTGAAGCTTTCTTT. The encoded protein is CSAIQGNTEAFF.

This clonotype was seen at least ten times. The chain is built from TRBV15 and TRBJ2-6; maybe TRBD1 (5 bases). The V end was cut by 0 bases, the J end by 4 bases, with 10 bases between. This CDR3 has 16 amino acids. The V gene's germline CDR1 is LNHNV and CDR2 YYDKDF (reference sequence). The DNA for the CDR3 is TGTGCCACCAGCAGAGATCAGGGTGGCGGGGCCAACGTCCTGACTTTC. It specifies CATSRDQGGGANVLTF.

With respect to this clonotype: A much larger clone sits a single nucleotide away, making a read error possible. The chain has TRBV28 and TRBJ2-1, with TRBD1 matching over 8 bases. The DNA end lines up better with TRBJ2-7; the J call may be wrong. CDR3 length equals 15 residues. CDR1 MDHEN and CDR2 SYDVKM come from the germline V gene. CDR3 amino acids: CASKTGETLYNEQYF. CDR3 DNA sequence: TGTGCCAGCAAGACAGGGGAAACCTTATACAATGAGCAGTACTTC.

Ten or more counts support this clonotype. The chain couples TRBV12-3 or TRBV12-4 to TRBJ1-2; D is unclear. V lost 2 bases and J 1 base, leaving 11 bases between the germline ends. CDR3 size: 15 residues. CDR3 nucleotides: TGTGCCAGCAGTTTAAGAGGTTTTGGTAACTATGGCTACACCTTC. The encoded protein is CASSLRGFGNYGYTF.

This clonotype has more than one count but fewer than ten. V and J are TRBV6-5 and TRBJ1-5, with 8 bases fitting TRBD1. Germline-derived CDR1 and CDR2 are MNHEY and SVGAGI. This CDR3 comprises 16 residues. Trimming cost V 2 bases and J 3 bases; bases outside gene matches: 6. The CDR3 bases are TGTGCCAGCAGTTACACCCGACAGGGGAACAATCAGCCCCAGCATTTT. It translates to CASSYTRQGNNQPQHF.

The table lists this clonotype with a few counts. A read error is possible here, since a much larger clone lies one base away. The chain is built from TRBV20-1 and TRBJ2-3, with D perhaps matching TRBD1 (5 bases). The CDR3 length is 13 residues. The V gene's germline CDR1 is DFQATT and CDR2 SNEGSKA (reference sequence). CDR3 in DNA: TGCAGTGCCCTGGGGCAACTAACAGATGCGCAGTATTTT. The encoded protein is CSALGQLTDAQYF.

This sequence joins TRBV20-1 and TRBJ2-3; D may be TRBD1 (6 bases). The CDR3 runs to 16 residues. Germline CDR1 is DFQATT and CDR2 is SNEGSKA (reference sequence). Trimming pared 5 bases from V and 0 bases from J, leaving 18 bases between. The CDR3 here is CSAFNFRTASTDTQYF. The DNA of the CDR3 is TGCAGTGCTTTCAACTTTAGGACAGCTAGCACAGATACGCAGTATTTT.

There are many counts of this clonotype. The chain recombines TRBV12-3 or TRBV12-4 with TRBJ1-2; D unresolved. Trimming removed 8 bases from V and 4 bases from J, with 14 bases in between. This CDR3 spans 13 amino acids. The DNA for the CDR3 is TGTGCCAGCCGCGGGTGGTCGGGCTATGGCTACACCTTC. Translating it yields CASRGWSGYGYTF.

This clonotype has a handful of counts. The chain recombines TRBV20-1 with TRBJ1-2; TRBD1 might be the D (6 bases). V lost 6 bases, J lost 4 bases, and 12 bases lay in between. Looked up from germline, CDR1 is DFQATT and CDR2 is SNEGSKA (reference sequence). This CDR3 has 12 residues. CDR3 nucleotides: TGCAGTGCCCCTACAGGGTCCTATGGCTACACCTTC. Translation: CSAPTGSYGYTF.

This clonotype was counted only a few times. The CDR3 loop is CASSPRTRDSIFNYGYTF. CDR3 nucleotide sequence: TGTGCCAGCAGTCCTAGGACCCGTGACAGTATATTTAACTATGGCTACACCTTC. The V and J genes are TRBV12-3 or TRBV12-4 and TRBJ1-2, with D possibly being TRBD1 (5 bases). The CDR3 totals 18 residues. The ends were cut back, 5 bases at V and 1 base at J, with 23 bases in the middle.

V is TRBV29-1 and J is TRBJ2-1; the match to TRBD2 covers 9 bases. Germline assignment: CDR1 SQVTM and CDR2 ANQGSEA. Trimming cost V 3 bases and J 9 bases; bases outside gene matches: 6. The CDR3 totals 13 residues. CDR3 in amino acids: CSVEREGQGEQFF. Written as DNA, the CDR3 is TGCAGCGTTGAGCGGGAGGGCCAGGGTGAGCAGTTCTTC.

This clonotype was recorded at least ten times. The chain recombines TRBV7-2 with TRBJ2-1; D is uncertain. Germline CDR1 SGHTA, CDR2 FQGNSA. The CDR3 length is 15 residues. V was cut by 0 bases and J by 5 bases, with 11 bases left in between. As DNA, the CDR3 is TGTGCCAGCAGCTTAGCGCTAAGTTGGAACAATGAGCAGTTCTTC. Amino acid sequence: CASSLALSWNNEQFF.

This clonotype was seen a handful of times. The chain is built from TRBV4-3 and TRBJ1-4, with 9 bases lining up with TRBD1. Germline CDR1 reads LGHNA; CDR2 reads YSLEER. The V gene end was trimmed by 2 bases and the J gene end by 10 bases; junction bases not matched to a gene: 14. CDR3 length: 17 amino acids. The CDR3 loop reads CASSQKSGTGLSGKLFF. The CDR3 DNA is TGCGCCAGCAGCCAAAAATCCGGGACAGGGTTATCTGGAAAACTGTTTTTT.

Turning to this clonotype: One base away lies a much larger clone, so this may be a sequencing read error. This sequence joins TRBV12-3 or TRBV12-4 and TRBJ2-3; D is undetermined. This CDR3 spans 13 amino acids. Trimming stripped 4 bases from V and 5 bases from J, with 10 bases between. CDR3 in amino acids: CASSWARRDTQYF. The CDR3 DNA follows: TGTGCCAGCAGTTGGGCGCGACGAGATACGCAGTATTTT.

This clonotype was seen only a few times. V is TRBV7-9 and J is TRBJ2-5; 10 nucleotides agree with TRBD1. V gave up 5 bases and J gave up 11 bases; unmatched junction bases: 14. CDR1 and CDR2 from the germline V gene are SEHNR and FQNEAQ (reference sequence). The CDR3 is made up of 15 amino acids. The CDR3 DNA reads TGTGCCAGCAGCCGGACAGGGGGGGGCCCCGGTGAGCAGTACTTC. Translation: CASSRTGGGPGEQYF. The variable domain in full, with the rest retrieved from reference TRBV7-9 and TRBJ2-5, is DTGVSQNPRHKITKRGQNVTFRCDPISEHNRLYWYRQTLGQGPEFLTYFQNEAQLEKSRLLSDRFSAERPKGSFSTLEIQRTEQGDSAMYLCASSRTGGGPGEQYFGPGTRLLVL.

This clonotype occurred many times. The chain uses TRBV3-1 and TRBJ1-2; perhaps TRBD1 as D (5 bases). In germline, CDR1 is LGHDT, CDR2 YNNKEL (reference sequence). The CDR3 extends over 14 amino acids. Between the trimmed V and J ends, which lost 4 bases and 2 bases, there was a span of 11 bases. CDR3 in DNA: TGTGCCAGCAGCCCCTCCCACAGGAACTATGGCTACACCTTC. Translating it yields CASSPSHRNYGYTF.

This clonotype was seen a handful of times. This chain links TRBV7-9 with TRBJ1-1; perhaps TRBD1 as D (6 bases). CDR3 length equals 17 residues. The V end was cut by 5 bases, the J end by 1 base, with 20 bases between. The germline gives CDR1 SEHNR, CDR2 FQNEAQ (reference sequence). The CDR3 region has the DNA TGTGCCAGCAGCACGGTACAGGGAAGGGGAAAGAACACTGAAGCTTTCTTT. Protein product: CASSTVQGRGKNTEAFF.

This clonotype was detected many times. The J gene is TRBJ2-7, the V gene TRBV11-2, with 10 bases lining up with TRBD2. This CDR3 is 15 amino acids long. The germline gives CDR1 SGHAT, CDR2 FQNNGV. J gave up 9 bases and V 2 bases, and 10 bases lay outside the gene matches. The chain's CDR3 is CASSLIRSSGGAQYF. CDR3 nucleotide sequence: TGTGCCAGCAGCTTAATTCGGTCTAGCGGGGGTGCGCAGTACTTC.

This clonotype was detected once. V gene TRBV7-2 combines with J gene TRBJ2-1, with TRBD1 identical over 7 bases. Germline CDR1 is SGHTA and CDR2 is FQGNSA. J lost 2 bases, V lost 2 bases, and 3 bases had no gene match. The CDR3 has 15 residues. The CDR3 sequence is CASSLRQGTYNEQFF. In nucleotides, the CDR3 is TGTGCCAGCAGCTTACGACAGGGAACCTACAATGAGCAGTTCTTC. Full variable domain (rest looked up from reference TRBV7-2 and TRBJ2-1): GAGVSQSPSNKVTEKGKDVELRCDPISGHTALYWYRQSLGQGLEFLIYFQGNSAPDKSGLPSDRFSAERTGGSVSTLTIQRTQQEDSAVYLCASSLRQGTYNEQFFGPGTRLTVL.

The rearrangement joins TRBV6-2 or TRBV6-3 to TRBJ2-7; D is unresolved. Germline lookup yields CDR1 MNHEY and CDR2 SVGEGT. V was trimmed by 6 bases and J by 1 base, leaving 10 bases between them. This CDR3 has 13 residues. CDR3 DNA: TGTGCCAGCAGGAAAAGCGTATCCTACGAGCAGTACTTC. It translates to CASRKSVSYEQYF.